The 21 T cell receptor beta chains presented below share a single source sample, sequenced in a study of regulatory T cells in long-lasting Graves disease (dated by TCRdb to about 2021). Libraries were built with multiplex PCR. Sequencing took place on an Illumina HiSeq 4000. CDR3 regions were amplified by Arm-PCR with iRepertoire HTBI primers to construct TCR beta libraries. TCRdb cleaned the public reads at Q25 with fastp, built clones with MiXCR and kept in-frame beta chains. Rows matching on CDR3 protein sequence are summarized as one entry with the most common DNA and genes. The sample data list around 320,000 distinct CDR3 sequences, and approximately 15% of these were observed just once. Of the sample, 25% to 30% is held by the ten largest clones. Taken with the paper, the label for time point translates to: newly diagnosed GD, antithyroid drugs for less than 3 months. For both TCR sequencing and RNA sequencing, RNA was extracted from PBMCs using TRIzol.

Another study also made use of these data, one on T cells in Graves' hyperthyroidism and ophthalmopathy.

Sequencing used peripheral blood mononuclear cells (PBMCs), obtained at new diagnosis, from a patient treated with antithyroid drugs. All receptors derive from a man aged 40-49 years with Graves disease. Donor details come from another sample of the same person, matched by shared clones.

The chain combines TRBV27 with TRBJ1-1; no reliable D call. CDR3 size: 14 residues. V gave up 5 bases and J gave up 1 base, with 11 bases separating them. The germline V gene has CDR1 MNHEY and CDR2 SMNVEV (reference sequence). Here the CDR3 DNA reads TGTGCCAGCAGTACCTCTCGGAGGAACACTGAAGCTTTCTTT. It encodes CASSTSRRNTEAFF.

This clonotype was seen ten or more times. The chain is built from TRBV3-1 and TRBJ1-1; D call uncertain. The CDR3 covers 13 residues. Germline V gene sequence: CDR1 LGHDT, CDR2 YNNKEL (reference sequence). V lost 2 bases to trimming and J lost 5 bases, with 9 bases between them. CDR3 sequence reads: CASSQTQWTEAFF. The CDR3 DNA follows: TGTGCCAGCAGCCAAACCCAGTGGACTGAAGCTTTCTTT.

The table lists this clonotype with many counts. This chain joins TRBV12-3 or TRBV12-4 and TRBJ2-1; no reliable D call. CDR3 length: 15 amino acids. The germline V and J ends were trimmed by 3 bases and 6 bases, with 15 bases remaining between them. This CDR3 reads CASSFGLLGTNEQFF. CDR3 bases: TGTGCCAGCAGTTTTGGGCTTCTCGGCACCAATGAGCAGTTCTTC.

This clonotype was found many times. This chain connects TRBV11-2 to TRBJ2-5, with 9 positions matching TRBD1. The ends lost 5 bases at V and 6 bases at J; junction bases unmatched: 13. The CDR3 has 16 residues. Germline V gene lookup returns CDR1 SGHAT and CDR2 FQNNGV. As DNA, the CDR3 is TGTGCCAGCAGCCGGAGGGTGACAGGGGGTGTTAAGACCCAGTACTTC. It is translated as CASSRRVTGGVKTQYF.

The CDR3 here is CASSSGGYGANVLTF. The DNA of the CDR3 is TGTGCCAGCAGCTCCGGGGGGTATGGGGCCAACGTCCTGACTTTC. The J gene is TRBJ2-6, the V gene TRBV7-3, with 7 positions matching TRBD2. The CDR3 is 15 residues long. The germline V gene has CDR1 SGHTA and CDR2 FQGTGA. V lost 4 bases and J lost 3; bases outside the gene matches: 3.

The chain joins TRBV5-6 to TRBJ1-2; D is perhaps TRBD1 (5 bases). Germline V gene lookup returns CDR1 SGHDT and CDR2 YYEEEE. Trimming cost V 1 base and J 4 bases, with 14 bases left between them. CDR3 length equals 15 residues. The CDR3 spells CASSLSIQGFYGYTF. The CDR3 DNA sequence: TGTGCCAGCAGCTTGAGTATTCAGGGCTTCTATGGCTACACCTTC.

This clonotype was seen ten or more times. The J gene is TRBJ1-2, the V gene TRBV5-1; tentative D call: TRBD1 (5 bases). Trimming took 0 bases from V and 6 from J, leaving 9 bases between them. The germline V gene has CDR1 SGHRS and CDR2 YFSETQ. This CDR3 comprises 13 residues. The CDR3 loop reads CASSLGGGDGYTF. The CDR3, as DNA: TGCGCCAGCAGCTTGGGAGGAGGGGATGGCTACACCTTC.

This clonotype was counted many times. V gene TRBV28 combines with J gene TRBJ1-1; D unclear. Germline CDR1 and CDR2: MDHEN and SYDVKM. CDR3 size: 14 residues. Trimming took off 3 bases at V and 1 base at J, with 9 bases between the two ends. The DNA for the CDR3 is TGTGCCAGCAGTTTGGCCGGCGCGAACACTGAAGCTTTCTTT. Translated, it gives CASSLAGANTEAFF.

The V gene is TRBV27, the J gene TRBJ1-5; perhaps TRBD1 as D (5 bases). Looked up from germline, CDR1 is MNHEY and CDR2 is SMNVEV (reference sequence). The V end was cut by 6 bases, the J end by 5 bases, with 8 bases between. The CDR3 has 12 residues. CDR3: CASRNRYQPQHF. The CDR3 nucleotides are TGTGCCAGCAGGAACAGGTATCAGCCCCAGCATTTT.

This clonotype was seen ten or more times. The CDR3 here is CASALSGANVLTF. The CDR3 nucleotides are TGTGCTAGTGCCCTCTCTGGGGCCAACGTCCTGACTTTC. The rearrangement uses TRBV12-5 and TRBJ2-6, with D hard to call. Trimming left V 7 bases short and J 0 bases short, with 4 bases between. The germline CDR1 and CDR2 sequences are LGHNT and FRNRAP. CDR3 length: 13 amino acids.

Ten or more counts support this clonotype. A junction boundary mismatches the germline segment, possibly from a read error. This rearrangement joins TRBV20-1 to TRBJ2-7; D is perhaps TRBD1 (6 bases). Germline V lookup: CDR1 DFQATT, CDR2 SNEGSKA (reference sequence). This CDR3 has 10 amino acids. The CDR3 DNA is TGCAGTGCTGGAAGCCGGGGACACCCCTTC. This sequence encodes CSAGSRGHPF.

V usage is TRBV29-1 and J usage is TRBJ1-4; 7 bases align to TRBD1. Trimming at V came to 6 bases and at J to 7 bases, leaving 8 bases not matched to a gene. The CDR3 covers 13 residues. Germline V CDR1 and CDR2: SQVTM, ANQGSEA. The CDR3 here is CSVGQAGGEKLFF. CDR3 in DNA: TGCAGCGTAGGACAGGCTGGCGGTGAAAAACTGTTTTTT.

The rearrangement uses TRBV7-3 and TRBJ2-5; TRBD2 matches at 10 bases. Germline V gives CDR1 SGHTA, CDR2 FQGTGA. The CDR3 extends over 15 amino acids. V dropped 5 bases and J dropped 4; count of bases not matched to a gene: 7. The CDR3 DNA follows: TGTGCCAGCAGCCGTACTAGCGGGGTGAGAGAGACCCAGTACTTC. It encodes CASSRTSGVRETQYF.

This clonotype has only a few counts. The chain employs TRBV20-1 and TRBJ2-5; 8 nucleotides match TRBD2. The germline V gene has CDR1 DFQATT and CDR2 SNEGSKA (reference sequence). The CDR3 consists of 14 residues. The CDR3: CSCRDGGAEETQYF. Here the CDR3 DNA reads TGCAGCTGCAGGGACGGGGGGGCCGAAGAGACCCAGTACTTC.

The CDR3 coding sequence is TGTGCCAGCAGCCCCCGGGACGGGACCCATTCTGGGGCCAACGTCCTGACTTTC. Translation gives CASSPRDGTHSGANVLTF. The chain joins TRBV3-1 to TRBJ2-6; D is perhaps TRBD1 or TRBD2 (5 bases each). With 4 bases removed from V and 1 base from J, the gap between germline ends came to 17 bases. This CDR3 is built from 18 residues. From germline, CDR1 is LGHDT and CDR2 YNNKEL (reference sequence).

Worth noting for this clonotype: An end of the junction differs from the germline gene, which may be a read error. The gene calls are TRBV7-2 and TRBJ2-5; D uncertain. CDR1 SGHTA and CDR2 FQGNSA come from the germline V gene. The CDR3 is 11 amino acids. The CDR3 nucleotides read TGTGCCAGCAACTTATTAGAGACCCAGTACTTC. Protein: CASNLLETQYF.

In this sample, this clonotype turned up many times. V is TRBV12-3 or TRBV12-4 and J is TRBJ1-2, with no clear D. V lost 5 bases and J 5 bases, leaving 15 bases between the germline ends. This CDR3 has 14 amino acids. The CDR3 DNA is TGTGCCAGCAGTCCCGACCCGGCGGGGTATGGCTACACCTTC. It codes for CASSPDPAGYGYTF.

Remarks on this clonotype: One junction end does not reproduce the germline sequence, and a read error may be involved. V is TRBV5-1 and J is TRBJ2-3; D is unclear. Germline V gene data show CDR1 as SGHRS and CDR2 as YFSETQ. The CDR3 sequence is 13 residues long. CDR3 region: CASSVARTDTQYF. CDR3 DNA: TGTGCCAGCAGCGTAGCCCGAACAGATACGCAGTATTTT.

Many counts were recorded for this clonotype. This CDR3 is CASSQGTANTEAFF. CDR3 in DNA: TGCGCCAGCAGCCAGGGGACAGCGAACACTGAAGCTTTCTTT. The rearrangement joins TRBV5-1 to TRBJ1-1; TRBD1 aligns across 7 bases. Germline lookup yields CDR1 SGHRS and CDR2 YFSETQ. The V gene end was trimmed by 4 bases and the J gene end by 1 base; junction bases not matched to a gene: 4. The CDR3 sequence is 14 residues long.

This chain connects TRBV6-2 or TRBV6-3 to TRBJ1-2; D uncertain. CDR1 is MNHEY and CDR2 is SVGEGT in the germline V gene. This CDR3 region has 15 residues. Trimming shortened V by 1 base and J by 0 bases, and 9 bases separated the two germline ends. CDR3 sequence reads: CASSYYGRTNYGYTF. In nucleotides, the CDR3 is TGTGCCAGCAGTTACTACGGACGAACTAACTATGGCTACACCTTC.

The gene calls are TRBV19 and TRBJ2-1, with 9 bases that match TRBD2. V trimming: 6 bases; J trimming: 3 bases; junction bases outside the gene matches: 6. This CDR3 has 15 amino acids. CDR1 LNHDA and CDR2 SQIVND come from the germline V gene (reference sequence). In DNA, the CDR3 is TGTGCCAGTAGGGCGCGGGGGGGCCACTACAATGAGCAGTTCTTC. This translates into CASRARGGHYNEQFF.